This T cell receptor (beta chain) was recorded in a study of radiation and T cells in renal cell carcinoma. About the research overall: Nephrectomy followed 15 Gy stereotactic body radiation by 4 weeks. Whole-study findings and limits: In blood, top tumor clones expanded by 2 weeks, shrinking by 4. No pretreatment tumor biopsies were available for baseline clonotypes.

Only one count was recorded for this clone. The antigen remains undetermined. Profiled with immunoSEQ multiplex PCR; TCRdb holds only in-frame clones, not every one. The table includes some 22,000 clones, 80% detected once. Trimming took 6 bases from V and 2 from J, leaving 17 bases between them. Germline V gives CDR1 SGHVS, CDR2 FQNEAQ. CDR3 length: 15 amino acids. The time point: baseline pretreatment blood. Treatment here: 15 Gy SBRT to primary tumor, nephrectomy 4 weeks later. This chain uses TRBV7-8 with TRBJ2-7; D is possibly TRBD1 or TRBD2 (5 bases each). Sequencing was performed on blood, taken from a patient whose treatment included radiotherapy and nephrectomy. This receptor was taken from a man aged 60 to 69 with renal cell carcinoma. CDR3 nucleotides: TGTGCCAGCAGACCATCGGGGCAGGGACCCTACGAGCAGTACTTC. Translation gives CASRPSGQGPYEQYF.